These 8 T cell receptor beta chains originate from one sample sequenced in a study of blood T cell repertoires in COVID-19 (dated by TCRdb to 2019 to 2021). The library was made by the immunoSEQ multiplex PCR assay. In TCRdb, the immuneACCESS table is reduced to in-frame sequences with V and J assigned. These tables do not hold every clone; where another copy was compared, an unresolved V gene accounts for under half, and the others remain unexplained. Across this sample there are about 100,000 clones, with just over 85% seen only once. The ten most abundant clones make up about 4.6% of the sample. Sequencing was done on a sample of peripheral blood. The receptors were gathered from a human donor in a cohort sampled during active COVID-19.

The chain joins TRBV20-1 to TRBJ2-7, with D perhaps TRBD2 (6 bases). Germline V gene lookup returns CDR1 DFQATT and CDR2 SNEGSKA (reference sequence). The CDR3 loop spans 10 amino acids. Trimming left V 5 bases short and J 7 bases short, with 9 bases between. Here the CDR3 reads CSAPAGEQYF. The CDR3 DNA is TGCAGTGCTCCGGCGGGAGAGCAGTACTTC.

The CDR3: CASSLDGVGITGELFF. Here the CDR3 DNA reads TGCGCCAGCAGCTTGGACGGGGTAGGAATCACCGGGGAGCTGTTTTTT. This rearrangement joins TRBV5-1 to TRBJ2-2, with a tentative D call TRBD2 (5 bases). Germline lookup yields CDR1 SGHRS and CDR2 YFSETQ. Trimming left V 0 bases short and J 4 bases short, with 13 bases between. This CDR3 comprises 16 residues.

This sequence joins TRBV27 and TRBJ2-2; TRBD1 might be the D (5 bases). The length of the CDR3 is 15 residues. V lost 2 bases and J 2 bases, leaving 9 bases between the germline ends. The germline V gene has CDR1 MNHEY and CDR2 SMNVEV (reference sequence). The CDR3 bases are TGTGCCAGCAGTTTAAGGGGCAGAAACACCGGGGAGCTGTTTTTT. It codes for CASSLRGRNTGELFF.

This chain joins TRBV7-9 and TRBJ2-1; D might be TRBD1 (5 bases). Germline loops: CDR1 SEHNR, CDR2 FQNEAQ (reference sequence). Trimming removed 2 bases from V and 4 bases from J, with 12 bases in between. This CDR3 comprises 15 residues. The CDR3 loop reads CASSLLGARYNEQFF. In nucleotides, the CDR3 is TGTGCCAGCAGCTTACTAGGGGCCCGGTACAATGAGCAGTTCTTC.

This clone was counted a single time. The chain uses TRBV7-8 and TRBJ1-1; D not resolved. Germline CDR1 reads SGHVS; CDR2 reads FQNEAQ. Trimming stripped 6 bases from V and 0 bases from J, with 8 bases between. This CDR3 contains 13 residues. The CDR3: CASRRRMNTEAFF. The CDR3 DNA reads TGTGCCAGCAGGAGGAGGATGAACACTGAAGCTTTCTTT.

Only a few counts were recorded for this clone. V and J are TRBV30 and TRBJ1-6, with 10 bases fitting TRBD1. The CDR3 length is 14 residues. The ends lost 4 bases at V and 8 bases at J; junction bases unmatched: 5. Germline V gives CDR1 GTSNPN, CDR2 SVGIG (reference sequence). CDR3 region: CAWNWDRGDSPLHF. The DNA of the CDR3 is TGTGCCTGGAATTGGGACAGGGGTGATTCACCCCTCCACTTT.

The chain couples TRBV30 to TRBJ2-5; 11 bases agree with TRBD1. CDR1 and CDR2 (germline): GTSNPN, SVGIG (reference sequence). This CDR3 is built from 14 residues. V lost 7 bases and J lost 2; bases outside the gene matches: 6. CDR3 DNA sequence: TGTGCCTCCGGGACAGGGGGATCTCAAGAGACCCAGTACTTC. As protein: CASGTGGSQETQYF.

The chain joins TRBV5-1 to TRBJ1-1; no clear D. The germline V gene has CDR1 SGHRS and CDR2 YFSETQ. Deletions cut 0 bases from V and 8 bases from J, with 14 bases between. The CDR3 consists of 14 residues. CDR3 nucleotide sequence: TGCGCCAGCAGCTTGGCCAGGCAGTCCTTGGAAGCTTTCTTT. It encodes CASSLARQSLEAFF.